This T cell receptor beta chain appears in the sequencing data of a study of blood T cell repertoires in COVID-19 (dated by TCRdb to the early 2020s). In terms of the full investigation: Samples from collaborators originated in the United States, Italy and Spain and spanned both the acute and convalescent phases of COVID-19. Nearly every sample came with metadata listing a de-identified subject ID, COVID-19 status, age in years and sex. A freely available public database, intended as a resource for researchers studying the immune response to SARS-CoV-2, is where the repertoires were released. Deeply sampled blood TCRbeta repertoires from subjects exposed to, actively infected with, or recovered from COVID-19 were included in the dataset. The material from the prospective study consisted of cDNA or gDNA derived from T cells, B-cell-depleted T cells, or PBMCs. The samples were drawn from the first 160 participants of the ongoing ImmuneRACE study and from some 1,300 subjects provided by 6 global collaborators. Where available, HLA class I and class II types were obtained from metadata supplied by the sample provider rather than from assay-based typing. The study at large found these results: The amount of clinical and demographic metadata varied by source and participant and was provided uncurated.

Each collaborating institution followed its own protocols to collect whole blood in K2EDTA tubes. For TCRbeta analysis, collaborator samples were shipped as frozen whole blood, as isolated PBMCs, or as DNA extracted from either sample type. The sample holds a few counts of this clone. There is no known antigen for this receptor. Per-base quality was not reported, and no clone a single base away is much larger than it. The immunoSEQ Assay, a bias-controlled multiplex PCR, was used to amplify TCRbeta CDR3 regions from genomic DNA. Per the original workflow: The number of nucleated cells in each sample was estimated by amplification of reference gene primers within the assay. To quantify the absolute abundance of each unique TCRbeta CDR3 rearrangement, sequence reads were collapsed and filtered. Productive Simpson clonality was computed per sample as the square root of Simpson's diversity index over productive rearrangements. TCRdb holds this immuneACCESS table with in-frame rearrangements only. Some clones are missing; in checked studies, unresolved V genes explain under half, and the rest has no known cause. Clonal size and the V and J genes are those of that table, whereas D and trimming came from the DNA. For this sample the table gives about 240,000 clones, of which about four fifths were detected only once. The ten largest make up roughly 3.4% of the sample.

After removal of 1 base from V and 0 bases from J, the junction retains 3 bases not matched to a gene. Taken from cysteine to phenylalanine, the CDR3 has 15 residues. Only CDR3 DNA remains: 45 bases, in frame from the first base. CDR1 and CDR2, looked up from the germline V gene, are MNHNS and SASEGT. Sequencing was carried out using peripheral blood. This chain joins TRBV6-1 to TRBJ2-7; 7 bases in the middle match TRBD2. The origin of this receptor is a woman aged 18-30 years with acute or convalescent COVID-19. DNA sequence: TGTGCCAGCAGTGAAGGATCTAGCGGCTCCTACGAGCAGTACTTC. Its translation reads: CASSEGSSGSYEQYF.